A selection of T cell receptor beta chains follows, all from one sample in a study of response to subunit inactivated influenza vaccine. TCRdb re-called the RT-PCR reads with MiXCR, one entry per CDR3 protein. The sample shows 860,000 or so distinct CDR3 sequences, around 21% of them seen only once. Sequencing used PBMCs from blood, obtained more than 4 days after vaccination. All receptors derive from a man aged 45 to 65 who received an inactivated influenza vaccine. CDR3s include the opening cysteine and the closing phenylalanine or tryptophan. The D gene is left open where the match is weak. Only some rows state a clone size, as once, few, many or a class for expanded clones.

J gene,D gene,V gene,clone size,CDR3 protein,CDR3 DNA
TRBJ2-5,TRBD2,TRBV27,.,CASSVILAGVETQYF,TGTGCCAGCAGTGTTATACTAGCGGGAGTGGAGACCCAGTACTTC
TRBJ1-2,.,TRBV12-3/TRBV12-4,few,CASRRGPPSGYTF,TGTGCCAGCAGGAGGGGACCGCCCAGTGGCTACACCTTC
TRBJ2-1,.,TRBV5-1,few,CASSPSSGGPWNEQFF,TGCGCCAGCAGCCCCTCTTCGGGGGGCCCTTGGAATGAGCAGTTCTTC
TRBJ2-7,.,TRBV7-9,few,CASSSNGPEQYF,TGTGCCAGCAGCTCCAACGGGCCGGAGCAGTACTTC
TRBJ2-2,TRBD2,TRBV10-3,many,CAISEPGLASGELFF,TGTGCCATCAGTGAGCCGGGACTAGCTTCCGGGGAGCTGTTTTTT
TRBJ1-3,TRBD1,TRBV18,many,CASSQTGQPGNTIYF,TGTGCCAGCTCACAAACGGGACAGCCTGGAAACACCATATATTTT
TRBJ1-1,.,TRBV11-1,.,CASSYGSLVRTEAFF,TGTGCCAGCAGCTACGGTAGCCTCGTTAGAACTGAAGCTTTCTTT
TRBJ2-7,TRBD1,TRBV29-1,.,CSVEKTGGHEQYF,TGCAGCGTTGAAAAGACAGGGGGCCACGAGCAGTACTTC
TRBJ2-3,TRBD2,TRBV6-5,.,CASSWTPAGGSDTQYF,TGTGCCAGCAGTTGGACCCCCGCGGGGGGGAGCGATACGCAGTATTTT
TRBJ2-7,.,TRBV15,few,CATSRTRDLGYEQYF,TGTGCCACCAGCAGAACCCGGGATCTTGGATACGAGCAGTACTTC
TRBJ1-4,.,TRBV27,.,CASKGSSATNEKLFF,TGTGCCAGCAAGGGCAGCTCAGCAACTAATGAAAAACTGTTTTTT
TRBJ2-5,TRBD2,TRBV7-8,few,CASSLAGGNQETQYF,TGTGCCAGCAGCTTAGCGGGGGGGAACCAAGAGACCCAGTACTTC
TRBJ1-2,TRBD1,TRBV20-1,few,CSARGADRVYYTF,TGCAGTGCTAGAGGGGCGGACAGGGTTTACTACACCTTC
TRBJ2-3,TRBD2,TRBV29-1,.,CSTRGRGTDTQYF,TGCAGCACCCGAGGGAGGGGCACAGATACGCAGTATTTT
TRBJ2-7,TRBD2,TRBV7-6,many,CASSPGTSGSFYEQYF,TGTGCCAGCAGCCCCGGGACTAGCGGGAGTTTCTACGAGCAGTACTTC
TRBJ2-3,.,TRBV4-3,few,CASSQDLGKDTQYF,TGCGCCAGCAGCCAAGATTTGGGGAAAGATACGCAGTATTTT
TRBJ2-7,.,TRBV28,.,CASSPNLVPYEQYF,TGTGCCAGCAGTCCCAATCTAGTCCCCTACGAGCAGTACTTC
TRBJ2-4,.,TRBV7-2,few,CASSLAGERGKQYF,TGTGCCAGCAGCTTAGCGGGGGAGAGGGGGAAACAGTACTTC
TRBJ2-3,TRBD2,TRBV5-1,.,CASSLGSGRSRATDTQYF,TGCGCCAGCAGCTTGGGTAGCGGGAGGTCCAGAGCCACAGATACGCAGTATTTT
TRBJ2-1,TRBD1,TRBV20-1,few,CSAFEGADNEQFF,TGCAGTGCCTTTGAGGGGGCCGACAATGAGCAGTTCTTC
TRBJ1-4,TRBD1,TRBV4-2,few,CASSQLQGAGEKLFF,TGTGCCAGCAGCCAACTACAGGGGGCCGGTGAAAAACTGTTTTTT
TRBJ2-1,TRBD1,TRBV9,many,CASSGGTGGYNEQFF,TGTGCCAGCAGCGGGGGGACAGGGGGATACAATGAGCAGTTCTTC
TRBJ2-3,TRBD2,TRBV13,few,CASSPPGGAGGTDTQYF,TGTGCCAGCAGCCCCCCCGGGGGGGCGGGGGGCACAGATACGCAGTATTTT
TRBJ1-6,.,TRBV5-1,.,CASSLAGGAYNSPLHF,TGCGCCAGCAGCTTGGCGGGGGGGGCCTATAATTCACCCCTCCACTTT
TRBJ2-7,.,TRBV20-1,.,CSAPDPTTYEQYF,TGCAGTGCTCCTGATCCGACCACCTACGAGCAGTACTTC
TRBJ2-7,TRBD1,TRBV4-1,.,CASSQEPTGPHEQYF,TGCGCCAGCAGCCAAGAACCGACAGGGCCCCACGAGCAGTACTTC
TRBJ2-3,TRBD1,TRBV24-1,few,CATSDPRTGDTDTQYF,TGTGCCACCAGTGATCCGCGGACAGGGGACACAGATACGCAGTATTTT
TRBJ2-1,TRBD1,TRBV7-2,few,CASSLAGTGNNEQFF,TGTGCCAGCAGCTTAGCCGGGACAGGGAACAATGAGCAGTTCTTC
TRBJ2-1,.,TRBV7-3,few,CASSLSPSSSYNEQFF,TGTGCCAGCAGCTTAAGTCCTAGCAGCTCCTACAATGAGCAGTTCTTC
TRBJ2-1,.,TRBV29-1,.,CSADGTNYNEQFF,TGCAGCGCCGACGGGACAAACTACAATGAGCAGTTCTTC
TRBJ2-3,TRBD2,TRBV6-4,few,CASSRASGTGADTQYF,TGTGCCAGCAGTCGGGCTAGCGGGACGGGTGCAGATACGCAGTATTTT
TRBJ2-7,TRBD1,TRBV3-1,.,CASSQGAGTAFYEQYF,TGTGCCAGCAGCCAAGGCGCCGGGACAGCGTTCTACGAGCAGTACTTC
TRBJ2-1,TRBD2,TRBV24-1,.,CATSAMASGIYTYNEQFF,TGTGCCACCAGTGCCATGGCTAGCGGGATATATACTTACAATGAGCAGTTCTTC
TRBJ2-5,.,TRBV20-1,.,CSARDERWGGQETQYF,TGCAGTGCTAGAGATGAACGATGGGGTGGGCAAGAGACCCAGTACTTC